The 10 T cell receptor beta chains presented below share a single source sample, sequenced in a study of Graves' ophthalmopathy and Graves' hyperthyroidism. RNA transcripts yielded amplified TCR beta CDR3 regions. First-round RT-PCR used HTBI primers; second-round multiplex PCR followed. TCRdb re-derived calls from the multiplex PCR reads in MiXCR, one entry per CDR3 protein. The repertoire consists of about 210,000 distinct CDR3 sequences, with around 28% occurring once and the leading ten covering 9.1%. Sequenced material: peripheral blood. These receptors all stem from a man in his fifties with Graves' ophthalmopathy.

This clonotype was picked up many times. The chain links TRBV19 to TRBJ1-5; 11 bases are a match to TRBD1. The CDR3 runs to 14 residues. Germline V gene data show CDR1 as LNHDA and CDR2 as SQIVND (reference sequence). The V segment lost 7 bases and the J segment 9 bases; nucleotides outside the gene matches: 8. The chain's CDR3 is CASMPGQGGVPQHF. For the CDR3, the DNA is TGTGCCAGTATGCCGGGACAGGGGGGGGTGCCCCAGCATTTT.

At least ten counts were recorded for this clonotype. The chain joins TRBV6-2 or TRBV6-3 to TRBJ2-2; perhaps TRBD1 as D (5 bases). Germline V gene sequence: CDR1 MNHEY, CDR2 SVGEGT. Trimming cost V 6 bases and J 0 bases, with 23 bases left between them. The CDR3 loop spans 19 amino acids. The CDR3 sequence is CASSSMGLSSIANTGELFF. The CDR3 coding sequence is TGTGCCAGCAGCTCAATGGGGCTAAGTAGCATCGCGAACACCGGGGAGCTGTTTTTT.

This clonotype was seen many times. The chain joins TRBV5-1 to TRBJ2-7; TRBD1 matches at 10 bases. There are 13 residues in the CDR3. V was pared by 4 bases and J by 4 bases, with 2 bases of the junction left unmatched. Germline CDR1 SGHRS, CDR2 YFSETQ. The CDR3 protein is CASSGDRGYEQYF. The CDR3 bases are TGCGCCAGCAGCGGGGACAGGGGTTACGAGCAGTACTTC.

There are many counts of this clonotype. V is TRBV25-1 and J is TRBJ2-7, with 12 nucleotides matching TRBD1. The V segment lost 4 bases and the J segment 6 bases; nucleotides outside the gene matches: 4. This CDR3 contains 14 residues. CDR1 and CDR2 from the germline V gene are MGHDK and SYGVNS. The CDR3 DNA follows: TGTGCCAGCAGTGGGGACAGGGGGCAAAGCGAGCAGTACTTC. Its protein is CASSGDRGQSEQYF.

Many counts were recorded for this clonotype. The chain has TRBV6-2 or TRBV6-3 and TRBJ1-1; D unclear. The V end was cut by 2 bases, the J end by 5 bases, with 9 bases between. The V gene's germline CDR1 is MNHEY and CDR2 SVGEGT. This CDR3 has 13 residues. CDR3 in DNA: TGTGCCAGCAGTTACATTGAGAAAACTGAAGCTTTCTTT. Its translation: CASSYIEKTEAFF.

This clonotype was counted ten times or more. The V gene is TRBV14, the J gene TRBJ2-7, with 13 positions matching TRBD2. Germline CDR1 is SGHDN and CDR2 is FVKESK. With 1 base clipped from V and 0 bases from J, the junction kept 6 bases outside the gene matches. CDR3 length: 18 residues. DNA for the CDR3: TGTGCCAGCAGCCAAGGTTGGACTAGCGGGAGAGGCTCCTACGAGCAGTACTTC. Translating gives CASSQGWTSGRGSYEQYF.

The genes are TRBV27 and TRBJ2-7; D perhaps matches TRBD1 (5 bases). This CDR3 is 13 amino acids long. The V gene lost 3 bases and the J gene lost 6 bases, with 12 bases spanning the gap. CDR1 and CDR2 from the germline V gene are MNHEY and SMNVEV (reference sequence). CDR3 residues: CASSFVEQGEQYF. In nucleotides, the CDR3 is TGTGCCAGCAGTTTTGTGGAGCAGGGCGAGCAGTACTTC.

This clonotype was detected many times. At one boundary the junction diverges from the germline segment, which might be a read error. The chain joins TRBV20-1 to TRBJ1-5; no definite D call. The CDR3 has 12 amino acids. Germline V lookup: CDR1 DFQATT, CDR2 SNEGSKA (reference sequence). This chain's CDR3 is CSARGTGEPQHF. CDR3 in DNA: TGCAGTGCTAGGGGTACTGGGGAGCCCCAACATTTT.

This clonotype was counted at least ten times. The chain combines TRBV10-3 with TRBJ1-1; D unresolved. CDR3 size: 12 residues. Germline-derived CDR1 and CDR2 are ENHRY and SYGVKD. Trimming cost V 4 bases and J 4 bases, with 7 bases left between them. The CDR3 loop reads CAISGQATEAFF. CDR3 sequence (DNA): TGTGCCATCAGTGGACAAGCCACTGAAGCTTTCTTT.

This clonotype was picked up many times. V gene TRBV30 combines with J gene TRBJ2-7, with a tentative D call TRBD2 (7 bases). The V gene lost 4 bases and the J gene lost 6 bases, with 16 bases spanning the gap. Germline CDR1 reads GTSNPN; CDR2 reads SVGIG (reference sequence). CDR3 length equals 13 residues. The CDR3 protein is CAWNFEGEGEQYF. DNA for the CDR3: TGTGCCTGGAATTTCGAGGGGGAGGGCGAGCAGTACTTC.